The 19 T cell receptor beta chains below all came from one sample that was sequenced in a study of glioma-infiltrating T cells. TCR alpha and beta CDR3 regions were amplified from RNA using iRepertoire nested multiplex PCR. MiXCR, run by TCRdb on the multiplex PCR reads, gives a single entry per CDR3 protein. The data contain 100,000 to 150,000 distinct CDR3 sequences, 20% to 25% of them seen just once; the ten biggest clones take up roughly 15%. Sequences were obtained from glioma tissue, nonneoplastic brain tissue, or PBMCs (not recorded which). These receptor sequences come from a human donor with low-grade glioma or glioblastoma, undergoing nonglioma brain surgery, or in good health (not recorded which).

The chain combines TRBV10-1 with TRBJ2-7, with D possibly TRBD2 on 5 matching bases. CDR3 length equals 15 residues. The germline CDR1 and CDR2 sequences are WNHNN and SYGVQD (reference sequence). Between the trimmed V and J ends, which lost 0 bases and 5 bases, there was a span of 14 bases. The DNA for the CDR3 is TGCGCCAGCAGTGAGTCAAAGGGCGCGGGCCACGAGCAGTACTTC. This gives the protein CASSESKGAGHEQYF.

This clonotype was detected ten times or more. This chain uses TRBV20-1 with TRBJ2-1; 11 nucleotides agree with TRBD2. Germline-derived CDR1 and CDR2 are DFQATT and SNEGSKA (reference sequence). V was clipped by 0 bases and J by 7 bases; unmatched bases: 11. CDR3 length equals 17 residues. CDR3 sequence reads: CSARDRVLAGVWNEQFF. Here the CDR3 DNA reads TGCAGTGCTAGAGATAGGGTACTAGCGGGAGTCTGGAATGAGCAGTTCTTC.

The chain couples TRBV2 to TRBJ2-1; TRBD1 matches at 9 bases. The J segment lost 9 bases and the V segment lost 1 base, leaving 7 bases of the junction unmatched. The CDR3 is made up of 15 amino acids. CDR1 and CDR2 (germline): SNHLY, FYNNEI. The CDR3: CASSEVGQGSGEQFF. CDR3 nucleotides: TGTGCCAGCAGTGAAGTGGGACAGGGCTCTGGTGAGCAGTTCTTC. Complete variable domain (other parts from reference TRBV2 and TRBJ2-1): EPEVTQTPSHQVTQMGQEVILRCVPISNHLYFYWYRQILGQKVEFLVSFYNNEISEKSEIFDDQFSVERPDGSNFTLKIRSTKLEDSAMYFCASSEVGQGSGEQFFGPGTRLTVL.

The CDR3 region is CASSARGVGAYEQYF. The CDR3 nucleotides are TGTGCCAGCAGCGCAAGAGGGGTTGGAGCCTACGAGCAGTACTTC. The chain joins TRBV9 to TRBJ2-7; D could derive from TRBD1 or TRBD2 (5 bases each). The CDR3 totals 15 residues. V was pared by 3 bases and J by 2 bases, with 15 bases between. In germline, CDR1 is SGDLS, CDR2 YYNGEE. Together with reference TRBV9 and TRBJ2-7, the CDR3 gives the full variable domain: DSGVTQTPKHLITATGQRVTLRCSPRSGDLSVYWYQQSLDQGLQFLIQYYNGEERAKGNILERFSAQQFPDLHSELNLSSLELGDSALYFCASSARGVGAYEQYFGPGTRLTVT.

A remark on this clonotype: The junction shows a germline mismatch at one end, possibly a read error. The rearrangement joins TRBV4-1 to TRBJ2-2; the D gene could be TRBD1 or TRBD2 (6 bases each). Germline V CDR1 and CDR2: MGHRA, YSYEKL. The length of the CDR3 is 16 residues. CDR3 in amino acids: CAGSQSRGGSTGELFF. In DNA, the CDR3 is TGCGCCGGCAGCCAATCGAGAGGGGGGAGTACCGGGGAGCTGTTTTTT.

As to this clonotype: With a much larger clone just one base away, this may be a read error. The rearrangement uses TRBV2 and TRBJ2-3; D is unclear. V shed 8 bases and J shed 0 bases, with 12 bases lying between them. The CDR3 spans 14 residues. CDR1 and CDR2 (germline): SNHLY, FYNNEI. DNA for the CDR3: TGTGCCAGCGTAAAGGTGTCTAGCACAGATACGCAGTATTTT. Protein: CASVKVSSTDTQYF.

This clonotype was detected many times. The CDR3: CASSATGAYTGELFF. Here the CDR3 DNA reads TGTGCCAGTAGTGCCACAGGGGCCTACACCGGGGAGCTGTTTTTT. The rearrangement uses TRBV19 and TRBJ2-2, with 7 bases lining up with TRBD1. CDR3 length: 15 residues. Germline-derived CDR1 and CDR2 are LNHDA and SQIVND (reference sequence). V lost 5 bases, J lost 3 bases, and 6 bases stayed unmatched.

The chain has TRBV12-3 or TRBV12-4 and TRBJ1-5; D is undetermined. V shed 10 bases and J shed 0 bases, with 7 bases lying between them. The CDR3 sequence is 12 residues long. CDR3 in DNA: TGTGCCACCGCCGTTAGCAATCAGCCCCAGCATTTT. Its protein product is CATAVSNQPQHF.

This clonotype has at least ten counts. V usage is TRBV6-1 and J usage is TRBJ1-1; 9 bases match TRBD1. Trimming removed 8 bases from V and 3 bases from J; junction bases left unmatched: 7. Germline CDR1 reads MNHNS; CDR2 reads SASEGT. The CDR3 consists of 14 residues. The CDR3 reads CASRRDRAYTEAFF. The CDR3 bases are TGTGCCAGCCGCCGGGACAGGGCGTACACTGAAGCTTTCTTT.

The genes are TRBV15 and TRBJ2-5, with 11 nucleotides matching TRBD1. CDR1 and CDR2 (germline): LNHNV, YYDKDF (reference sequence). The V and J ends lost 9 bases and 1 base, in that order; junction bases with no gene match: 4. The CDR3 has 14 residues. CDR3 sequence reads: CATGTGGVQETQYF. As DNA, the CDR3 is TGTGCCACTGGGACAGGGGGAGTCCAAGAGACCCAGTACTTC.

This clonotype was detected many times. CDR3 nucleotides: TGTGCCAGCAGCCAAGAGTATACTAGCGGAACTAGCACAGATACGCAGTATTTT. Its protein is CASSQEYTSGTSTDTQYF. The gene calls are TRBV4-2 and TRBJ2-3; TRBD2 agrees at 8 bases. Germline values: CDR1 LGHNA, CDR2 YNFKEQ. The CDR3 has 18 amino acids. V lost 0 bases and J lost 0; bases outside the gene matches: 8.

This rearrangement joins TRBV30 to TRBJ2-5; D may match TRBD1 or TRBD2 (6 bases each). Germline CDR1 and CDR2: GTSNPN and SVGIG (reference sequence). The CDR3 is made up of 13 amino acids. With 3 bases removed from V and 5 bases from J, the gap between germline ends came to 13 bases. The CDR3 here is CAWRRRGGETQYF. In DNA, the CDR3 is TGTGCCTGGAGACGCAGGGGAGGTGAGACCCAGTACTTC.

This clonotype has a count of ten or more. The chain is built from TRBV12-3 or TRBV12-4 and TRBJ2-7, with D possibly matching TRBD1 (6 bases). V was cut by 3 bases and J by 7 bases, with 13 bases left in between. The CDR3 length is 13 residues. CDR3 region: CASSLGAPGEQYF. The CDR3 DNA is TGTGCCAGCAGTTTGGGGGCCCCGGGAGAGCAGTACTTC.

A few counts support this clonotype. CDR3 loop: CSVDGGDTDTQYF. DNA of the CDR3: TGCAGCGTTGACGGTGGGGACACAGATACGCAGTATTTT. The V and J genes are TRBV29-1 and TRBJ2-3, with D hard to call. Trimming took off 3 bases at V and 2 bases at J, with 9 bases between the two ends. This CDR3 has 13 residues. Germline-derived CDR1 and CDR2 are SQVTM and ANQGSEA.

Of note for this clonotype: This may stem from a read error, because a much larger clone lies one nucleotide away. This chain connects TRBV14 to TRBJ2-1, with 7 bases that match TRBD2. The CDR3 spans 14 residues. The V gene end was trimmed by 0 bases and the J gene end by 12 bases; junction bases not matched to a gene: 8. Per the germline V gene, CDR1 is SGHDN and CDR2 is FVKESK. The CDR3 reads CASSQEFVGGGQFF. CDR3 bases: TGTGCCAGCAGCCAAGAGTTTGTAGGCGGGGGGCAGTTCTTC.

This clonotype was recorded many times. The J gene is TRBJ2-1, the V gene TRBV7-9; a weak D match, TRBD2 (5 bases). The CDR3 sequence is 17 residues long. V was cut by 5 bases and J by 7 bases, with 24 bases left in between. Looked up from germline, CDR1 is SEHNR and CDR2 is FQNEAQ (reference sequence). The CDR3 sequence is CASSLPRGSGYKNEQFF. The CDR3 region has the DNA TGTGCCAGCAGCCTCCCACGGGGATCGGGTTACAAGAATGAGCAGTTCTTC.

This clonotype showed up many times. The J gene is TRBJ2-7, the V gene TRBV20-1; TRBD1 agrees at 8 bases. Unmatched junction bases numbered 10, after V lost 5 bases and J lost 7 bases. From germline, CDR1 is DFQATT and CDR2 SNEGSKA (reference sequence). This CDR3 has 13 amino acids. DNA of the CDR3: TGCAGTGCTTCGGACAGGGCCCTACAGGAGCAGTACTTC. Protein: CSASDRALQEQYF.

In its sample, this clonotype was seen many times. The chain combines TRBV12-3 or TRBV12-4 with TRBJ1-2; unclear D gene. The V end lost 7 bases, the J end lost 4 bases, and 13 bases lay between the germline ends. There are 13 residues in the CDR3. Written as DNA, the CDR3 is TGTGCCAGCATGTTGGGGATCGGCTATGGCTACACCTTC. Protein product: CASMLGIGYGYTF.

The gene calls are TRBV4-1 and TRBJ2-1; TRBD2 agrees at 11 bases. Germline V gene data show CDR1 as MGHRA and CDR2 as YSYEKL. The V and J ends lost 0 bases and 7 bases, in that order; junction bases with no gene match: 5. This CDR3 has 16 residues. The CDR3 DNA sequence: TGCGCCAGCAGCCAAGATGCACTAGCGGGAGTGAATGAGCAGTTCTTC. This encodes CASSQDALAGVNEQFF.